The clone carrying this T cell receptor beta chain has more than one count but fewer than ten. Its antigen remains unknown. CDR3 length equals 15 residues. The V end lost 1 base, the J end lost 5 bases, and 14 bases lay between the germline ends. Germline V CDR1 and CDR2: KGHSH, LQKENI. This sample is drawn from a study of T cell responses to AZD1222 COVID-19 vaccine. Generated by immunoSEQ multiplex PCR, the TCRdb table keeps only in-frame clones and is missing some. The sample gives some 150,000 clones, about 88% of which show up once; approximately 1.6% is in the top ten. Study outcomes and limitations: Just 6 or 7 AZD1222 recipients were seropositive at baseline. Regions left unmutated in variants are reportedly the target of nearly half of spike-specific TCRs.

The chain combines TRBV18 with TRBJ2-5, with D possibly TRBD1 on 5 matching bases. This receptor was obtained from an adult in good health. Sequenced material: peripheral blood, taken on day 0 of AZD1222 vaccination. The CDR3 here is CASSPRTNNRETQYF. The CDR3 DNA is TGTGCCAGCTCACCACGCACAAACAACAGGGAGACCCAGTACTTC.